The sequence of this T cell receptor (beta chain) was determined in a study of blood T cells in healthy people across ages. V was clipped by 3 bases and J by 3 bases; unmatched bases: 1. Germline-derived CDR1 and CDR2 are KGHDR and SFDVKD. This CDR3 has 14 amino acids. Approximately 9.2 milliliters was the volume of peripheral blood drawn from each donor. Alongside a J-beta primer mix, a sample-barcoded 5' primer served in a second PCR lasting about 7 to 11 cycles. Each cDNA molecule was tagged by a template-switch adaptor that had 12 random nucleotides. Per sample, CDR3-containing paired-end reads numbered at least 2.5 million. TCRdb independently ran MiXCR on the 5' RACE reads; one entry per CDR3 protein. Of roughly 900,000 distinct CDR3 sequences in the sample, more than 25% were seen once. This clonotype was seen at least ten times.

Sequenced sample: blood. The TCR sequence derives from a woman aged 80 or older in good health. This chain connects TRBV24-1 to TRBJ2-4, with 7 bases matching TRBD1. The CDR3 loop reads CATSDGTDKNIQYF. The DNA for the CDR3 is TGTGCCACCAGTGATGGGACAGACAAAAACATTCAGTACTTC.